This record concerns one TCR beta chain sequence. The data are from a study of PD-L1 blockade in urothelial cancer. The data were produced by immunoSEQ multiplex PCR, yet TCRdb's version contains in-frame clones alone and is incomplete. The sample carries approximately 51,000 clones, 86% recorded once. V was trimmed by 6 bases and J by 9 bases, leaving 12 bases between them. This CDR3 is 13 amino acids long. Germline V gives CDR1 LNHDA, CDR2 SQIVND (reference sequence). Material: PBMCs, obtained around atezolizumab (anti-PD-L1) treatment. This clonotype was obtained from a man in his 60s with urothelial cancer. The V and J genes are TRBV19 and TRBJ1-6, with D hard to call. For the CDR3, the DNA is TGTGCCAGTAGGGCGGGAGGCAGTTCACCCCTCCACTTT. Translating gives CASRAGGSSPLHF.